The T cell receptor (beta chain) under discussion was sequenced for a study of blood T cell repertoires in COVID-19. Study context: T cells, B-cell-depleted T cells, or PBMCs supplied cDNA or gDNA.

Clones were sequenced by immunoSEQ multiplex PCR, and TCRdb holds only the in-frame ones, with some missing. The table has about 89,000 clones, about 85% seen once; the top ten hold about 10%. The CDR3 runs 14 residues. The V gene lost 7 bases and the J gene lost 7 bases, with 17 bases spanning the gap. Germline CDR1 and CDR2: MNHEY and SVGAGI. The specimen sequenced was peripheral blood. The receptor was derived from a woman older than 75 with acute or convalescent COVID-19. The V and J genes are TRBV6-5 and TRBJ1-5; maybe TRBD1 (6 bases). The CDR3 DNA sequence: TGTGCCAGCAAGACAGACAGGTTCTCCCAGCCCCAGCATTTT. It specifies CASKTDRFSQPQHF.